This TCR beta chain emerged from a study of cytomegalovirus exposure and HLA in healthy donors. Across the whole study: There were 350 to 450 genotyped donors. Of these, 81% fell in the genetic ancestry cluster associated with self-reported Caucasian donors.

The CDR3 spans 15 residues. Germline loops: CDR1 SGDLS, CDR2 YYNGEE. V lost 3 bases, J lost 3 bases, and 16 bases lay in between. 13 Jbeta primers and 60 Vbeta primers were used for the PCR. Study processing details: A later analysis counted 65 million to 80 million unique TCR beta chains, some 10 million shared. Repertoires were generated with immunoSEQ multiplex PCR, while TCRdb's copy carries only in-frame clones and drops some. That table is the source of V, J and clone size, and D and trimming were worked out from the DNA. With about 96,000 clones in the sample, the ten largest clones hold around 3.4%. Those who donated were healthy bone marrow donors.

The V and J genes are TRBV9 and TRBJ2-7; TRBD2 is a possible D gene (5 bases). The sequence derives from a woman aged 25 to 45 in good health and CMV-seronegative. The sequencing input was PBMCs. The CDR3 is CASSAGWGLVYEQYF. The DNA for the CDR3 is TGTGCCAGCAGCGCGGGGTGGGGTCTGGTCTACGAGCAGTACTTC.